This T cell receptor beta chain was observed in a study of CD4 T cells in relation to SARS-CoV-2 and coronaviruses. Whole-study context: TCR beta CDR3s were sequenced after approximately 11-day antigen culture of PBMCs. Study findings and constraints: This crossreactivity analysis covered spike protein alone, no other viral proteins.

This CDR3 region has 16 residues. Germline V gene lookup returns CDR1 LNHDA and CDR2 SQIVND (reference sequence). The V end lost 4 bases, the J end lost 3 bases, and 17 bases lay between the germline ends. Before the COVID-19 pandemic, during about 2011-2018, CD4+ T cells were taken from unexposed donors. The cells were cultured for 10 days before CD4+ T cells were isolated. Testing used SARS-CoV-2 S/N and four cold-coronavirus spikes on unexposed-donor CD4+ T cells, cells permitting. On days 3 and 7, cultures got half fresh IL-2 medium. TCRdb's table, derived via immunoSEQ multiplex PCR, lists solely in-frame clones and lacks some. Among 20,000 to 25,000 clones listed, 74% were seen once. On this clone itself: Antigen specificity is unknown.

V usage is TRBV19 and J usage is TRBJ2-3; a possible D gene is TRBD2 (6 bases). The sequence came from a human donor in good health. The material sequenced was CD4+ T cells from PBMCs, cultured in vitro. The CDR3 bases are TGTGCCAGTAGTACCCCCACTAGCTTCCAAACAGATACGCAGTATTTT. The encoded protein is CASSTPTSFQTDTQYF.